This T cell receptor beta chain was sequenced during a study of T cells expressing NK-cell markers. Germline values: CDR1 SEHNR, CDR2 FQNEAQ (reference sequence). The CDR3 sequence is 15 residues long. Using the 5' RACE reads, TCRdb records one entry per CDR3 protein without DNA. Here the sample table reports 300,000 to 500,000 distinct CDR3 sequences. Input material: blood T cells: a sorted CD56 or NKG2C T cell subset, CD4+ or CD8+ T cells, or bulk PBMC T cells (not recorded which). This chain uses TRBV7-9 with TRBJ2-1; checking the TCRdb D call of TRBD2 is not possible without DNA. The TCR sequence derives from a woman in her fifties or sixties in good health. This CDR3 is CASSLPSGTYNEQFF.